Described below is a single T cell receptor (beta chain) sequence and its context. Its recognized antigen is unknown. Per-base qualities were not stored, and no clone one base away is much larger. TCRbeta CDR3 regions were amplified from genomic DNA using the immunoSEQ Assay, a bias-controlled multiplex PCR. Regarding the original processing steps: The number of nucleated cells in each sample was estimated from the amplification of reference gene primers within the assay. To quantify the absolute abundance of each unique TCRbeta CDR3 rearrangement, sequence reads were collapsed and filtered. For each sample, productive Simpson clonality was calculated by taking the square root of Simpson's diversity index across productive rearrangements. What TCRdb holds here is the immuneACCESS table cut down to in-frame rearrangements. Part of the clones is not present; checked against another copy, under half of the missing clones reflect an unresolved V gene, and the others are unexplained. V and J calls and clone size come straight from that table; D and trimming were deduced from the DNA. The sample records about 210,000 clones, about four fifths of which are singletons. More than 10% of the sample belongs to the ten largest clones.

The collaborating institutions used their own protocols to collect whole blood in K2EDTA tubes. Collaborator samples were shipped for TCRbeta analysis as frozen whole blood, isolated PBMCs, or DNA extracted from either sample type. These data are taken from a study of blood T cell repertoires in COVID-19 (dated by TCRdb to 2020 to 2021). Regarding the research as a whole: Samples covering the acute and convalescent phases of COVID-19 were provided by collaborators in the United States, Italy and Spain. The material from the prospective study consisted of cDNA or gDNA derived from T cells, B-cell-depleted T cells, or PBMCs. The samples were drawn from two sources: the first 160 participants of the ongoing ImmuneRACE study, and approximately 1,300 subjects contributed by 6 global collaborators. Deeply sampled blood TCRbeta repertoires from subjects exposed to, actively infected with, or recovered from COVID-19 were included in the dataset. Where HLA class I and class II types were available, the types were taken from metadata supplied by the sample provider, not from assay-based typing. Nearly every sample came with metadata listing a de-identified subject ID, COVID-19 status, age in years and sex. The repertoires were released in a freely available public database meant as a resource for research on the immune response to SARS-CoV-2. What the work shows at the level of the full study, not this receptor alone: Clinical and demographic metadata were provided uncurated, with the amount varying by source and participant.

This sequence was found in a woman aged 40 to 55 with acute or convalescent COVID-19. The sample comprised peripheral blood.

CDR3 region: CASNRLAGVSYEQYF. The nucleotides read TGTGCCAGCAACCGACTAGCGGGGGTGTCCTACGAGCAGTACTTC. The sequence is built from TRBV6-6 and TRBJ2-7; 12 junctional bases match TRBD2. CDR1 and CDR2, looked up from the germline V gene (reference sequence), are MNHNY and SVGAGI. From V the trimming removes 7 bases and from J it removes 1 base, while the gene matches leave 5 bases of the junction unaccounted for. CDR3 length: 15 amino acids, cysteine to phenylalanine. CDR3 DNA is the only sequence kept; it has 45 bases, read in frame from the first base.